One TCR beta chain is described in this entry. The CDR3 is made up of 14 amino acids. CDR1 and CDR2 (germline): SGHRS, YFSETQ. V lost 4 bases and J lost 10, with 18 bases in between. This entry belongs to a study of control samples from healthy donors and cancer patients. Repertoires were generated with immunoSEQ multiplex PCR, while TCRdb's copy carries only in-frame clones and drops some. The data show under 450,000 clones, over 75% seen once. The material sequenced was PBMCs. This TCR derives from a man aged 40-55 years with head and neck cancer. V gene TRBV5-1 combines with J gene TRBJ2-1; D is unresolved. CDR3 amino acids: CASSPEEPRGEQFF. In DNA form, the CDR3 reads TGCGCCAGCAGCCCAGAGGAACCCCGAGGCGAGCAGTTCTTC.